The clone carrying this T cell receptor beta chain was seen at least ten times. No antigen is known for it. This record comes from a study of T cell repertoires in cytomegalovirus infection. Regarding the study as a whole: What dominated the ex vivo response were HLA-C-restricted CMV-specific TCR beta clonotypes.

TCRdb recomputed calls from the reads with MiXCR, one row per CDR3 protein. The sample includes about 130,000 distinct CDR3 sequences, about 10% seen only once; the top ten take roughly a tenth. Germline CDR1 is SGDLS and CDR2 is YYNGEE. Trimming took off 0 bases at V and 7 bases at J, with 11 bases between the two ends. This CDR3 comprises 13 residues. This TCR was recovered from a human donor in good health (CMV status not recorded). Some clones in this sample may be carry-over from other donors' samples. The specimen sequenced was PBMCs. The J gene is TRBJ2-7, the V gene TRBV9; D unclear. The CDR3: CASSVGPELEQYF. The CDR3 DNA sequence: TGTGCCAGCAGCGTAGGTCCCGAGTTAGAGCAGTACTTC. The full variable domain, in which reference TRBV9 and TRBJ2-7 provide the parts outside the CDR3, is DSGVTQTPKHLITATGQRVTLRCSPRSGDLSVYWYQQSLDQGLQFLIQYYNGEERAKGNILERFSAQQFPDLHSELNLSSLELGDSALYFCASSVGPELEQYFGPGTRLTVT.